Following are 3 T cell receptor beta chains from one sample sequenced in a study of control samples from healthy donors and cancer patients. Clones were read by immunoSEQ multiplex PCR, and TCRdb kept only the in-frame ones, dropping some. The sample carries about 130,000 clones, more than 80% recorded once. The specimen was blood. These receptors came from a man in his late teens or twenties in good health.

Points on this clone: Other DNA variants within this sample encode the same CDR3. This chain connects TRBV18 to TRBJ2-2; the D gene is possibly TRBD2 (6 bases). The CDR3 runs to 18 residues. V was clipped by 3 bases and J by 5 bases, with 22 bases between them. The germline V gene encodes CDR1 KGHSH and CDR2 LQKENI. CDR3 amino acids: CASSPQAGGTVNTGELFF. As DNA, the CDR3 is TGTGCCAGCTCACCTCAGGCTGGCGGGACGGTGAATACCGGGGAGCTGTTTTTT.

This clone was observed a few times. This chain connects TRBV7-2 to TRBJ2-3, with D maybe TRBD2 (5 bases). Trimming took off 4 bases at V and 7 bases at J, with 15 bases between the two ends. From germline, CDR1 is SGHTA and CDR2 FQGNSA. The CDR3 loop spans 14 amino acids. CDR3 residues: CASSSGGSPNTQYF. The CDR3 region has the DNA TGTGCCAGCAGCTCTGGTGGGAGCCCTAATACGCAGTATTTT.

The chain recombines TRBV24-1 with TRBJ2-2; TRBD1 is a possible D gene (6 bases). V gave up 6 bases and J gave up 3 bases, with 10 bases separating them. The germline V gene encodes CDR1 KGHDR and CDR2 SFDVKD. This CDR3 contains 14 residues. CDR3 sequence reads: CATSQNRDTGELFF. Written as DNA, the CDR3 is TGTGCCACCAGTCAGAACAGGGACACCGGGGAGCTGTTTTTT.